This T cell receptor (beta chain) appears in the sequencing data of a study of CXCR3-negative and CXCR3-positive naive CD8 T cells (dated by TCRdb to between 2018 and 2021). Context from the whole study: Some 130 million TRB reads were obtained in total, roughly 1.5 +/- 0.3 million reads per library. Diversity and physicochemical repertoire analyses were performed on approximately 10 donors pooled from two independent experiments. Naive subsets from 5 or 6 donors and memory cells from 3 donors were included in the TRBV-TRBJ cluster analysis. Study-wide conclusions, independent of this receptor: Comparably high repertoire diversity was found in both naive subsets, whereas much lower repertoire diversity was found in memory CD8+ T cells. Naive CXCR3-negative and CXCR3-positive cells from the same donor showed similar TRBV-TRBJ usage, whereas memory cells showed distinct patterns. TRB CDR3s from CXCR3-positive naive cells showed higher hydrophobicity (lower Kidera factor 4), lower energy, and higher strength and volume indices than CXCR3-negative naive cells. CXCR3 expression partially decreased after cryopreservation, so most assays used freshly isolated PBMCs. Because surface CD5, which is linked to self-reactivity in mice, was comparable between the naive subsets, TCR interaction strength was also inferred from TRB CDR3 physicochemical properties.

From the germline V gene, CDR1 is MDHEN and CDR2 is SYDVKM. The cysteine opens and the phenylalanine closes a CDR3 of 13 amino acids. Only the protein is on record. Each CD8+ T cell subset was flow-sorted in triplicate, and 300,000 or so cells per subset were placed directly into RLT lysis buffer. To exclude memory contaminants, naive CD8+ T cells were stringently defined as CD45RO-CCR7+CD27+CD95-. Using standard density gradient centrifugation, peripheral blood mononuclear cells were isolated from buffy coats. A FACSAria III was used to flow-sort naive CD8+ T cells into CXCR3-negative and CXCR3-positive populations. An RNeasy Mini Kit was used to extract total RNA from the sorted cells. Sequencing used a NextSeq 550. The Human TCR Profiling Kit (MiLaboratory) was used to make UMI-labeled 5' RACE TRB cDNA libraries. The full amount of extracted RNA was used for cDNA synthesis, and the full amount of resulting cDNA was used for PCR amplification. Libraries were prepared in parallel with an identical number of PCR cycles. For the original study's pipeline: MIGEC and MiXCR extracted about 53,000 +/- 10,000 unique UMI-labeled TRB cDNA molecules per library, requiring at least two reads per UMI. On average, about 40,000 +/- 10,000 functional in-frame TRB CDR3 nucleotide clonotypes lacking stop codons were found per library. After downsampling to 5000 UMI-labeled TRB molecules per sample, diversity metrics, including normalized Shannon-Wiener and Chao1, were computed in VDJtools. VDJtools was used to calculate clonotype-size-weighted physicochemical properties of the central five CDR3 residues, namely interaction energy, strength, volume and Kidera factor 4. Following TCRdb reprocessing, every CDR3 protein sequence forms one entry, and DNA is not provided. V and J calls and clone size were set by TCRdb, not the authors. Per the sample table, the count is approximately 48,000 distinct CDR3 sequences. Over 0.45% of the sample is held by the ten biggest clonotypes.

For this clonotype: It has no known antigen specificity.

The material sequenced was naive CXCR3+ CD8+ T cells from blood. What this sample's cell subset or site label stands for: CD45RO-CCR7+CD27+CD95- naive CD8+ T cells expressing CXCR3 (TNR3+). The receptor chain draws on TRBV28 and TRBJ1-1; no DNA is available, so the TRBD1 call from TCRdb remains unchecked. The sequence was collected from a human donor in good health. Some clones in this sample may be carry-over from other donors' samples. The CDR3 here reads CASSHTGITEAFF.